A selection of T cell receptor beta chains follows, all from one sample in a study of PD-1 blockade in classical Hodgkin lymphoma. This table comes from immunoSEQ multiplex PCR, and its TCRdb copy is limited to in-frame clones, with some not included. This table has about 20,000 clones, 65% to 85% appearing once. Sample: peripheral blood mononuclear cells (PBMCs), taken at baseline. The receptors stem from a human donor with classical Hodgkin lymphoma. Both conserved end residues are part of each CDR3. The D gene is left open where the match is weak. Some rows mark clone size as missing; the rest say once, few, many or name a class of expanded clone.

D	size	V	J	DNA	CDR3
-	-	TRBV9	TRBJ2-1	TGTGCCAGCAGCGTCCGGAGGGCAGATGAGCAGTTCTTC	CASSVRRADEQFF
TRBD2	-	TRBV11-2	TRBJ2-3	TGTGCCAGCAGGCCGCGGGGGGGCCCGGCAGATACGCAGTATTTT	CASRPRGGPADTQYF
TRBD1	-	TRBV4-3	TRBJ2-1	TGCGCCAGCAGCCAAGCTCGGACAGGATCCGGAGAGCAGTTCTTC	CASSQARTGSGEQFF
-	-	TRBV29-1	TRBJ2-5	TGCAGCGTTGTGCAGGACCACCAAGAGACCCAGTACTTC	CSVVQDHQETQYF
-	-	TRBV7-2	TRBJ1-1	TGTGCCAGCAGCTTAGACCACTATGGGACGCGAACTGAAGCTTTCTTT	CASSLDHYGTRTEAFF
-	-	TRBV27	TRBJ2-2	TGTGCCAGCAGGACGGACTCCCACACCGGGGAGCTGTTTTTT	CASRTDSHTGELFF
TRBD1	-	TRBV2	TRBJ1-1	TGTGCCAGCAGTGACGCCAGGGGGCTTTCCACTGCCATGAACACTGAAGCTTTCTTT	CASSDARGLSTAMNTEAFF
-	-	TRBV5-4	TRBJ1-1	TGTGCCAGCAGCGAGGGGGGCCGAACTGAAGCTTTCTTT	CASSEGGRTEAFF
TRBD1	-	TRBV6-1	TRBJ1-4	TGTGCCAGCAAGGCCCCGGGACAGGGCAATGAAAAACTGTTTTTT	CASKAPGQGNEKLFF
-	-	TRBV9	TRBJ2-2	TGTGCCAGCAGCGTAGGGGGGCCCGCTTATACCGGGGAGCTGTTTTTT	CASSVGGPAYTGELFF
-	-	TRBV28	TRBJ2-5	TGTGCCAGCAGTTTTCCTGGGGGAGGCCGCCAAGAGACCCAGTACTTC	CASSFPGGGRQETQYF
TRBD1	-	TRBV9	TRBJ1-4	TGTGCCAGCGGGACAGGGCTTATTAATGAAAAACTGTTTTTT	CASGTGLINEKLFF
-	-	TRBV28	TRBJ1-1	TGTGCCAGTCACCAAGCCGGGTCCACTGAAGCTTTCTTT	CASHQAGSTEAFF
-	-	TRBV18	TRBJ2-7	TGTGCCAGCTCACCCCCCGTGGGGACCTACGAGCAGTACTTC	CASSPPVGTYEQYF
TRBD1	-	TRBV19	TRBJ1-1	TGTGCCAGTAGTATGATCTTGGGACAGCCGGGAGACTTTCTGAACACTGAAGCTTTCTTT	CASSMILGQPGDFLNTEAFF
-	-	TRBV6-1	TRBJ2-7	TGTGCCAGCATAAACCTCTTGGGCGCCTACGAGCAGTACTTC	CASINLLGAYEQYF
TRBD2	-	TRBV12-5	TRBJ2-4	TGTGCTAGTAGACCTAATCGGGGGGAGGGAGCCAAAAACATTCAGTACTTC	CASRPNRGEGAKNIQYF
-	few	TRBV5-1	TRBJ2-7	TGCGCCAGCAGCAGGGAGGACGAGCAGTACTTC	CASSREDEQYF
-	-	TRBV4-1	TRBJ2-3	TGCGCCAGCAGCCATGGTACCCGGGTCGGGGGCTTGGCAGATACGCAGTATTTT	CASSHGTRVGGLADTQYF
TRBD1	-	TRBV5-4	TRBJ1-1	TGTGCCAGCAGCGGAGACAGGGGACTGAACACTGAAGCTTTCTTT	CASSGDRGLNTEAFF
-	-	TRBV7-9	TRBJ2-5	TGTGCCAGCAGCCAAGAGGGGGGGCGTGGGACCCAGTACTTC	CASSQEGGRGTQYF
-	-	TRBV6-4	TRBJ1-4	TGTGCCAGCAGTTCCCCGGTCGGGGCCGGGGGGGAAAAACTGTTTTTT	CASSSPVGAGGEKLFF
-	-	TRBV19	TRBJ2-3	TGTGCCAGTAGTTCAACCGGTGGAACAGATACGCAGTATTTT	CASSSTGGTDTQYF
-	-	TRBV13	TRBJ2-1	TGTGCCAGCAGCCGGCTACGGGGGAGTGGTTCGTACAATGAGCAGTTCTTC	CASSRLRGSGSYNEQFF
-	-	TRBV5-4	TRBJ2-7	TGTGCCAGCAGCTTGGACCTTGGGGGACCTGCCTACGAGCAGTACTTC	CASSLDLGGPAYEQYF
-	-	TRBV7-9	TRBJ1-1	TGTGCCAGCAGCCCCCCGGGGGTCACTGAAGCTTTCTTT	CASSPPGVTEAFF
-	-	TRBV4-2	TRBJ1-2	TGTGCCAGCAGCCAAACTCAGTGGGAGGGGGGCTACACCTTC	CASSQTQWEGGYTF
-	-	TRBV28	TRBJ1-2	TGTGCCAGCAGTTTTTCACAGAGTTATGGCTACACCTTC	CASSFSQSYGYTF
-	once	TRBV19	TRBJ2-1	TGTGCCAGTAGTATGTGGACCGACTCCTACAATGAGCAGTTCTTC	CASSMWTDSYNEQFF
-	-	TRBV23-1	TRBJ1-1	TGCGCCAGCAGTCGGAGACAGAACACTGAAGCTTTCTTT	CASSRRQNTEAFF
-	-	TRBV9	TRBJ2-1	TGTGCCAGCAGCGAGACTAGAGGGGTTTACGGCGAGAATGAGCAGTTCTTC	CASSETRGVYGENEQFF
-	-	TRBV7-2	TRBJ1-2	TGTGCCAGCAGCTTAGGATTTGGGGGGTTTGGCTACACCTTC	CASSLGFGGFGYTF
-	-	TRBV2	TRBJ2-1	TGTGCCAGCAATCTGGGGTCCACCTACAATGAGCAGTTCTTC	CASNLGSTYNEQFF
TRBD1	-	TRBV27	TRBJ2-7	TGTGCCAGCAGTTGGGGGACAGGGGGCAACGAGCAGTACTTC	CASSWGTGGNEQYF
TRBD1	-	TRBV27	TRBJ2-7	TGTGCCAGCAGTTTGTCTCCAGGGGGTCTCCACGAGCAGTACTTC	CASSLSPGGLHEQYF
-	once	TRBV28	TRBJ2-1	TGTGCCAGCAGTTTTACCTACAATGAGCAGTTCTTC	CASSFTYNEQFF
TRBD1	-	TRBV5-1	TRBJ2-7	TGCGCCAGCGCGGCCGGGACAGGGGGGTACGAGCAGTACTTC	CASAAGTGGYEQYF
TRBD1	-	TRBV5-6	TRBJ1-6	TGTGCCAGCAGCGCCCAGGGACAGGGGGCGTCGACACCCCTCCACTTT	CASSAQGQGASTPLHF
-	-	TRBV13	TRBJ1-1	TGTGCCAGCAGCCTAGGAAACACTGAAGCTTTCTTT	CASSLGNTEAFF
TRBD1	-	TRBV7-2	TRBJ1-2	TGTGCCAGCAGTTCGACAGGGGGCGACTATGGCTACACCTTC	CASSSTGGDYGYTF
-	-	TRBV7-9	TRBJ2-2	TGTGCCAGCAGCCTTCCAGGGAGTACGGGCGGGGAGCTGTTTTTT	CASSLPGSTGGELFF
-	-	TRBV10-2	TRBJ2-7	TGCGCCAGCGGGGCAGGGTACGAGCAGTACTTC	CASGAGYEQYF
-	-	TRBV4-3	TRBJ1-4	TGCGCCAGCAGCCAAGTTGTGGGAGCGCTACGGGAAAAACTGTTTTTT	CASSQVVGALREKLFF
-	-	TRBV30	TRBJ2-7	TGTGCCTGGAGTGGCACAGGGTCCTACGAGCAGTACTTC	CAWSGTGSYEQYF
TRBD1	-	TRBV10-3	TRBJ1-2	TGTGCCACCCAGGACAGGGAAGGGTATGGCTACACCTTC	CATQDREGYGYTF
TRBD2	-	TRBV7-3	TRBJ2-3	TGTGCCAGCAGCTTAAGCGGGGGGGCCCAAGATACGCAGTATTTT	CASSLSGGAQDTQYF
-	-	TRBV13	TRBJ2-5	TGTGCCAGCAGCTTAGGGGCCGGGGAGACCCAGTACTTC	CASSLGAGETQYF
-	-	TRBV12-5	TRBJ1-1	TGTGCTAGTGGTTTGGTACTCCCGGGGATAGACACTGAAGCTTTCTTT	CASGLVLPGIDTEAFF
-	-	TRBV18	TRBJ1-1	TGTGCCAGCTCACCCTCAGGGAGGAGTAGGGCTAACACTGAAGCTTTCTTT	CASSPSGRSRANTEAFF
-	few	TRBV28	TRBJ2-6	TGTGCCAGCAGTCCGCGGCAGGGTGATTACTCTGGGGCCAACGTCCTGACTTTC	CASSPRQGDYSGANVLTF
-	-	TRBV7-7	TRBJ2-4	TGTGCTAGCAGCTTAGCCGGGGACCCTACAAGGGCCAAAAACATTCAGTACTTC	CASSLAGDPTRAKNIQYF
TRBD2	once	TRBV7-8	TRBJ2-7	TGTGCCAGCAGCTTAACCCTAGCGGGGGGTTCGTCCTACGAGCAGTACTTC	CASSLTLAGGSSYEQYF
-	-	TRBV29-1	TRBJ1-4	TGCAGCGTTGAAGACCGGGGTCAACTGTTTTTT	CSVEDRGQLFF
-	-	TRBV11-2	TRBJ2-7	TGTGCCAGCAGCGCCCTCGGAGGGACTTCCCCTTACGAGCAGTACTTC	CASSALGGTSPYEQYF
-	-	TRBV18	TRBJ2-7	TGTGCCAGCTCACCGACAGGCTACTACGAGCAGTACTTC	CASSPTGYYEQYF
TRBD1	-	TRBV27	TRBJ1-2	TGTGCCAGCAGTTTCGGGGACAGGGGGCTCGATGGCTACACCTTC	CASSFGDRGLDGYTF
TRBD1	-	TRBV2	TRBJ1-3	TGTGCCGGGCGGACAGGGACTGGAAACACCATATATTTT	CAGRTGTGNTIYF
-	-	TRBV7-2	TRBJ2-3	TGTGCCAGCAGCTTAGCTTTGGGGGGGCGGGAGAGCACAGATACGCAGTATTTT	CASSLALGGRESTDTQYF